The 29 T cell receptor beta chains listed next were all sequenced from one sample in a study of T-cell memory formation after mild COVID-19. In TCRdb, the 5' RACE reads were re-called with MiXCR into one record per CDR3 protein. The table records about 160,000 distinct CDR3 sequences, roughly 28% of them present only once. The sequenced material came from PBMCs or a T cell subset sorted from them (not recorded which). The receptors were gathered from an adult woman who had mild COVID-19 (a few samples of this study predate the infection). Cell type and time point are not known.

This chain uses TRBV29-1 with TRBJ2-7; maybe TRBD2 (5 bases). Per the germline V gene, CDR1 is SQVTM and CDR2 is ANQGSEA. V gave up 4 bases and J gave up 2 bases, with 12 bases separating them. This CDR3 comprises 13 residues. The CDR3, as DNA: TGCAGCGTTGTCCCAGGAGCGGCCTACGAGCAGTACTTC. Protein sequence: CSVVPGAAYEQYF.

V and J are TRBV24-1 and TRBJ2-1, with 7 positions matching TRBD2. V gave up 4 bases and J gave up 8 bases; unmatched junction bases: 1. The CDR3 covers 12 residues. In germline, CDR1 is KGHDR, CDR2 SFDVKD. CDR3 in amino acids: CATSDGGYEQFF. The CDR3, as DNA: TGTGCCACCAGTGACGGGGGGTATGAGCAGTTCTTC.

The V gene is TRBV2, the J gene TRBJ1-6; D remains ambiguous. The CDR3 sequence is 16 residues long. The germline V and J ends were trimmed by 4 bases and 0 bases, with 10 bases remaining between them. Germline V lookup: CDR1 SNHLY, CDR2 FYNNEI. CDR3 sequence reads: CASSVRTSSYNSPLHF. CDR3 nucleotides: TGTGCCAGCAGTGTTCGGACTAGCTCCTATAATTCACCCCTCCACTTT.

The chain joins TRBV2 to TRBJ2-5; D unclear. Trimming removed 9 bases from V and 1 base from J, with 18 bases in between. The CDR3 consists of 15 residues. Germline CDR1 is SNHLY and CDR2 is FYNNEI. The CDR3 DNA sequence: TGTGCCAGTTCACGCCGGGCGGCCCTCCAAGAGACCCAGTACTTC. It specifies CASSRRAALQETQYF.

This clonotype was seen a handful of times. V gene TRBV11-2 combines with J gene TRBJ2-1, with 7 bases identical to TRBD2. Losses at the gene ends were 3 bases for V and 4 bases for J; bases not matched to a gene: 21. The CDR3 is 20 residues long. Germline V CDR1 and CDR2: SGHAT, FQNNGV. The CDR3 region is CASSFIRNLRKPGGYNEQFF. DNA for the CDR3: TGTGCCAGCAGCTTTATTAGGAACCTACGAAAACCGGGGGGATACAATGAGCAGTTCTTC.

The J gene is TRBJ2-1, the V gene TRBV9; 9 nucleotides match TRBD1. Germline V CDR1 and CDR2: SGDLS, YYNGEE. The junction had 4 bases not matched to a gene; V was cut back by 3 bases and J by 12 bases. The CDR3 has 12 residues. The CDR3 sequence: CASSAGTGWQFF. DNA of the CDR3: TGTGCCAGCAGCGCCGGGACAGGGTGGCAGTTCTTC. Combining the CDR3 with reference TRBV9 and TRBJ2-1 gives the whole variable domain DSGVTQTPKHLITATGQRVTLRCSPRSGDLSVYWYQQSLDQGLQFLIQYYNGEERAKGNILERFSAQQFPDLHSELNLSSLELGDSALYFCASSAGTGWQFFGPGTRLTVL.

The chain recombines TRBV24-1 with TRBJ2-1; D not certain. This CDR3 is 18 amino acids long. Germline CDR1 KGHDR, CDR2 SFDVKD. Trimming removed 2 bases at V and 0 bases at J, with 16 bases between. The CDR3: CATSDSPPVTSSYNEQFF. CDR3 sequence (DNA): TGTGCCACCAGTGATTCCCCCCCCGTGACATCCTCCTACAATGAGCAGTTCTTC.

The chain has TRBV9 and TRBJ2-3; 9 bases align to TRBD2. Germline V gene data show CDR1 as SGDLS and CDR2 as YYNGEE. Unmatched junction bases numbered 4, after V lost 0 bases and J lost 2 bases. The CDR3 runs 16 residues. The CDR3 coding sequence is TGTGCCAGCAGCGTAGGGACTAGCGCCTACACAGATACGCAGTATTTT. This gives the protein CASSVGTSAYTDTQYF.

The chain is built from TRBV19 and TRBJ2-1; D not certain. Per the germline V gene, CDR1 is LNHDA and CDR2 is SQIVND (reference sequence). The V end lost 4 bases, the J end lost 4 bases, and 11 bases lay between the germline ends. The CDR3 loop spans 14 amino acids. CDR3: CASSTVTLYNEQFF. The CDR3 nucleotides are TGTGCCAGTAGTACTGTTACACTTTACAATGAGCAGTTCTTC.

CDR3 loop: CASSLVSSNEQFF. In DNA form, the CDR3 reads TGTGCCAGCAGCTTAGTAAGCTCCAATGAGCAGTTCTTC. V usage is TRBV13 and J usage is TRBJ2-1; no firm D call. The CDR3 consists of 13 residues. The germline V gene encodes CDR1 PRHDT and CDR2 FYEKMQ (reference sequence). Trimming removed 1 base at V and 6 bases at J, with 7 bases between.

This clonotype appeared a few times. This chain links TRBV5-5 with TRBJ1-1; 7 bases match TRBD1. Germline V CDR1 and CDR2: SGHKS, YYEKEE (reference sequence). V was clipped by 0 bases and J by 1 base; unmatched bases: 3. The CDR3 contains 15 residues. The CDR3 protein is CASSLGQGGNTEAFF. The CDR3 nucleotides are TGTGCCAGCAGCTTGGGACAGGGAGGGAACACTGAAGCTTTCTTT.

V and J are TRBV9 and TRBJ2-1; 7 positions agree with TRBD2. The trim removed 0 bases at V and 5 bases at J, leaving 5 bases unmatched. Per the germline V gene, CDR1 is SGDLS and CDR2 is YYNGEE. This CDR3 has 15 amino acids. The CDR3 region has the DNA TGTGCCAGCAGCGTAGAGGCTAGCGGAGACAATGAGCAGTTCTTC. Amino acid sequence: CASSVEASGDNEQFF. The full variable domain, in which reference TRBV9 and TRBJ2-1 provide the parts outside the CDR3, is DSGVTQTPKHLITATGQRVTLRCSPRSGDLSVYWYQQSLDQGLQFLIQYYNGEERAKGNILERFSAQQFPDLHSELNLSSLELGDSALYFCASSVEASGDNEQFFGPGTRLTVL.

This clonotype was picked up a small number of times. The genes are TRBV12-3 or TRBV12-4 and TRBJ1-3; 8 bases fit TRBD1. Trimming at V came to 10 bases and at J to 0 bases, leaving 20 bases not matched to a gene. The CDR3 is 19 residues long. The CDR3 DNA sequence: TGTGCCACCTCGAGACCACACGGGACAGGATCCAGCTCTGGAAACACCATATATTTT. It is translated as CATSRPHGTGSSSGNTIYF.

The rearrangement links TRBV6-5 to TRBJ2-2, with TRBD1 as a possible D gene (5 bases). The germline CDR1 and CDR2 sequences are MNHEY and SVGAGI. CDR3 length: 13 amino acids. The germline V and J ends were trimmed by 5 bases and 6 bases, with 10 bases remaining between them. In DNA, the CDR3 is TGTGCCAGCAGTAAGACCAGGGCCGGGGAGCTGTTTTTT. Translation gives CASSKTRAGELFF.

The chain employs TRBV29-1 and TRBJ2-1; a weak D match, TRBD2 (5 bases). Germline-derived CDR1 and CDR2 are SQVTM and ANQGSEA. There are 17 residues in the CDR3. The V end lost 5 bases, the J end lost 6 bases, and 26 bases lay between the germline ends. Here the CDR3 DNA reads TGCAGCGTTTCGACCCCCGGAGGACTCCTTTCTTCCAATGAGCAGTTCTTC. Protein: CSVSTPGGLLSSNEQFF.

The rearrangement links TRBV7-2 to TRBJ2-3; D gene unclear. The CDR3 totals 15 residues. V lost 0 bases and J lost 2, with 9 bases in between. Germline V lookup: CDR1 SGHTA, CDR2 FQGNSA. CDR3 amino acids: CASSLAVVLTDTQYF. CDR3 sequence (DNA): TGTGCCAGCAGCTTAGCAGTAGTACTCACAGATACGCAGTATTTT.

V gene TRBV9 combines with J gene TRBJ2-3, with 8 bases lining up with TRBD2. CDR1 is SGDLS and CDR2 is YYNGEE in the germline V gene. The CDR3 is made up of 16 amino acids. The trim removed 4 bases at V and 5 bases at J, leaving 12 bases unmatched. In DNA form, the CDR3 reads TGTGCCAGCAGCTTAAATTCCGGGACTAGAGGAGATACGCAGTATTTT. It encodes CASSLNSGTRGDTQYF.

A few counts support this clonotype. This CDR3 is CSASLAGGTGELFF. Written as DNA, the CDR3 is TGCAGTGCTAGCTTAGCGGGAGGCACCGGGGAGCTGTTTTTT. The genes are TRBV20-1 and TRBJ2-2, with TRBD2 matching 10 bases. The J segment lost 4 bases and the V segment lost 3 bases, leaving 2 bases of the junction unmatched. The CDR3 covers 14 residues. Germline V gene sequence: CDR1 DFQATT, CDR2 SNEGSKA (reference sequence).

The chain couples TRBV24-1 to TRBJ2-7; 10 bases are shared with TRBD1. This CDR3 comprises 14 residues. From germline, CDR1 is KGHDR and CDR2 SFDVKD. V lost 9 bases to trimming and J lost 2 bases; unmatched junction nucleotides: 6. The CDR3 here is CATSGTGVPYEQYF. DNA of the CDR3: TGTGCCACCTCCGGGACAGGGGTCCCCTACGAGCAGTACTTC.

The CDR3 nucleotides read TGTGCCAGCAGTCCACGGGAGGCTAGCGGGCGCAATGAGCAGTTCTTC. Protein product: CASSPREASGRNEQFF. This chain links TRBV6-2 or TRBV6-3 with TRBJ2-1; 8 nucleotides line up with TRBD2. The CDR3 has 16 amino acids. With 5 bases clipped from V and 6 bases from J, the junction kept 12 bases outside the gene matches. Germline assignment: CDR1 MNHEY and CDR2 SVGEGT.

The table lists this clonotype with a few counts. The chain has TRBV20-1 and TRBJ1-2, with 8 bases identical to TRBD1. V lost 5 bases and J lost 8; bases outside the gene matches: 10. Germline V gene data show CDR1 as DFQATT and CDR2 as SNEGSKA (reference sequence). The CDR3 runs to 13 residues. CDR3 amino acids: CSAGPTGVDGYTF. In nucleotides, the CDR3 is TGCAGTGCTGGACCGACAGGGGTGGACGGCTACACCTTC.

The rearrangement links TRBV20-1 to TRBJ2-1; weak D call: TRBD1 (5 bases). Trimming cost V 6 bases and J 7 bases, with 16 bases left between them. Per the germline V gene, CDR1 is DFQATT and CDR2 is SNEGSKA (reference sequence). This CDR3 comprises 13 residues. CDR3 coding DNA: TGCAGTGCACCAGGGCTGAATCGGAATGAGCAGTTCTTC. It codes for CSAPGLNRNEQFF.

V is TRBV6-5 and J is TRBJ2-1, with D hard to call. V gave up 4 bases and J gave up 4 bases, with 8 bases separating them. Germline CDR1 reads MNHEY; CDR2 reads SVGAGI. The CDR3 runs 13 residues. DNA for the CDR3: TGTGCCAGCAGTTTCGAAAGATACAATGAGCAGTTCTTC. This encodes CASSFERYNEQFF.

This clonotype showed up just a few times. The rearrangement joins TRBV13 to TRBJ1-2; 12 bases align to TRBD1. The CDR3 is 16 residues long. From germline, CDR1 is PRHDT and CDR2 FYEKMQ (reference sequence). The junction had 10 bases not matched to a gene; V was cut back by 3 bases and J by 8 bases. CDR3: CASSFQTGTGGGGYTF. CDR3 nucleotides: TGTGCCAGCAGCTTCCAAACCGGGACAGGGGGCGGAGGCTACACCTTC.

The gene calls are TRBV7-2 and TRBJ2-7; 7 positions agree with TRBD2. The germline V gene encodes CDR1 SGHTA and CDR2 FQGNSA. V lost 4 bases to trimming and J lost 2 bases; unmatched junction nucleotides: 8. The CDR3 is 15 amino acids. The CDR3 DNA reads as TGTGCCAGCAGCTCCCAAGTCGGACTAGCCTACGAGCAGTACTTC. It translates to CASSSQVGLAYEQYF.

The V and J genes are TRBV15 and TRBJ2-2; D unresolved. The CDR3 spans 15 residues. Trimming removed 7 bases from V and 0 bases from J, with 12 bases in between. Germline-derived CDR1 and CDR2 are LNHNV and YYDKDF (reference sequence). The CDR3 DNA is TGTGCCACCACCCCAAGAAGGGCGAACACCGGGGAGCTGTTTTTT. Encoded protein: CATTPRRANTGELFF.

This chain connects TRBV28 to TRBJ2-7, with a weak D call TRBD1 (5 bases). Germline V lookup: CDR1 MDHEN, CDR2 SYDVKM. This CDR3 comprises 13 residues. V lost 2 bases to trimming and J lost 5 bases, with 10 bases between them. The CDR3 loop reads CASSLRGYDEQYF. The CDR3 DNA follows: TGTGCCAGCAGTTTAAGGGGATACGACGAGCAGTACTTC.

This sequence joins TRBV7-8 and TRBJ1-4, with 8 bases fitting TRBD1. Germline trimming cut 5 bases from V and 8 bases from J; bases unmatched to any gene: 13. The CDR3 runs 16 residues. CDR1 and CDR2 (germline): SGHVS, FQNEAQ. CDR3 sequence reads: CASSPLVRGPGEKLFF. CDR3 DNA: TGTGCCAGCAGCCCACTGGTCAGGGGGCCAGGAGAAAAACTGTTTTTT.

This clonotype was counted only a few times. CDR3 protein: CSVDLVSYNEQFF. In nucleotides, the CDR3 is TGCAGCGTGGATCTAGTTTCCTACAATGAGCAGTTCTTC. The rearrangement uses TRBV29-1 and TRBJ2-1; D gene unclear. Per germline, CDR1 SQVTM and CDR2 ANQGSEA. V was clipped by 6 bases and J by 1 base, with 10 bases between them. The length of the CDR3 is 13 residues.